This T cell receptor beta chain was captured by sequencing in a study of T cell responses to AZD1222 COVID-19 vaccine. Study overall: Recipients boosted at about 4 weeks or about 12 weeks are pooled.

Study observations and caveats: White British ancestry dominated among donors, who included more females, and clonal diversity was possibly underestimated. CD4 TCRs associated with vaccination spanned spike, dominating at 160-218 and 743-854. Vaccination with two AZD1222 doses was followed by a rise in Spike-specific TCR breadth and depth.

TCRdb's copy holds only in-frame clones and misses some; the assay was immunoSEQ multiplex PCR. Counted here are around 100,000 clones, about 87% occurring once; the ten biggest clones make up around 9.4%. This CDR3 is 14 amino acids long. CDR1 is MNHEY, CDR2 SVGAGI, per germline. Of note for this clone: Its antigen is not known.

This specimen was peripheral blood, taken on day 0 of AZD1222 vaccination. This clonotype was obtained from an adult in good health. V usage is TRBV6-5 and J usage is TRBJ1-6, with D unresolved. The CDR3 sequence: CAIGRSSYNSPLHF. The DNA of the CDR3 is TGTGCTATCGGCAGGAGCTCCTATAATTCACCCCTCCACTTT.